This TCR beta chain was profiled in a study of PD-1 blockade in classical Hodgkin lymphoma. All the patients suffered relapse after autologous stem cell transplantation, and brentuximab vedotin exposure differed. Data came from immunoSEQ multiplex PCR; TCRdb stores just in-frame clones and leaves some out. The sample holds tens of thousands of clones, about three quarters seen once. V lost 1 base and J lost 2, with 13 bases in between. Germline CDR1 is SGHRS and CDR2 is YFSETQ. The CDR3 is 16 amino acids. The V and J genes are TRBV5-1 and TRBJ1-3; D unresolved. The sequence came from a human donor with classical Hodgkin lymphoma. The source material was peripheral blood mononuclear cells (PBMCs), sampled at baseline. In DNA, the CDR3 is TGCGCCAGCAGCTTGAGTCTAGGCTCCACTGGAAACACCATATATTTT. Its translation is CASSLSLGSTGNTIYF.